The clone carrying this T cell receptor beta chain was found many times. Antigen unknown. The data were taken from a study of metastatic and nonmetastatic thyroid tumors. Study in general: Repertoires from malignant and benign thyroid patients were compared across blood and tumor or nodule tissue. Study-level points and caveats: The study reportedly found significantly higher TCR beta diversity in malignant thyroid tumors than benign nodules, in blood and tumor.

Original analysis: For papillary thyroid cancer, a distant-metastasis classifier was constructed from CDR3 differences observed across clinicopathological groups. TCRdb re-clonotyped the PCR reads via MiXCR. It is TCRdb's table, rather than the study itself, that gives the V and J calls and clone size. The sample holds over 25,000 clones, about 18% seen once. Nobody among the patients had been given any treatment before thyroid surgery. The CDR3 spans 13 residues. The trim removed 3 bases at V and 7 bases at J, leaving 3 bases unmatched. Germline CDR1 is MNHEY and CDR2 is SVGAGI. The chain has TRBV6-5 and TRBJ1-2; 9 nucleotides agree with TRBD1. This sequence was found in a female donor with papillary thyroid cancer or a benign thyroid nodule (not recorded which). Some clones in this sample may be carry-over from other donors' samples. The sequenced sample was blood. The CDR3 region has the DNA TGTGCCAGCAGTTATGGGACAGGGAGTGGCTACACCTTC. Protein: CASSYGTGSGYTF.